This passage covers 23 T cell receptor beta chains from one sample sequenced in a study of T cell clonality in common variable immunodeficiency. Data came from immunoSEQ multiplex PCR; TCRdb stores just in-frame clones and leaves some out. This sample has tens of thousands of clones, each found more than once. The sequencing input was peripheral blood mononuclear cells. These receptors originate from a person aged 18 to 75 in good health.

This clone was picked up many times. The observed sequence ends 3 residues before the CDR3 terminus, with the missing tail filled in from the germline J gene. V usage is TRBV20-1 and J usage is TRBJ2-2; 13 bases line up with TRBD2. Trimming removed 6 bases from V and 1 base from J; junction bases left unmatched: 14. CDR3 length equals 19 residues. Per the germline V gene, CDR1 is DFQATT and CDR2 is SNEGSKA (reference sequence). The CDR3 is CSAPTPGLAGPLNTGELFF. The sequenced CDR3 bases are TGCAGTGCCCCAACCCCGGGACTAGCGGGACCCTTGAACACCGGGGAG.

This clone appeared many times. The part of the CDR3 DNA that was read is TGCGCCAGCAGCCAAGGGACAGGGGGCGCCGAGACC. As protein: CASSQGTGGAET. The whole CDR3 reads CASSQGTGGAETQYF. The chain is built from TRBV4-1 and TRBJ2-5, with 11 bases lining up with TRBD1. The read falls 3 residues short of the CDR3 end, and the missing part is taken from the germline J gene. Losses at the gene ends were 1 base for V and 5 bases for J; bases not matched to a gene: 3. Germline V gene lookup returns CDR1 MGHRA and CDR2 YSYEKL. This CDR3 has 15 residues.

As for this clone: The CDR3 end falls 3 residues outside the read, so it is completed with the germline J gene. The chain has TRBV7-9 and TRBJ1-5, with TRBD1 matching 7 bases. The germline V gene has CDR1 SEHNR and CDR2 FQNEAQ (reference sequence). With 5 bases clipped from V and 3 bases from J, the junction kept 1 base outside the gene matches. This CDR3 contains 13 residues. CDR3 protein: CASSKGANQPQHF. The part of the CDR3 DNA that was read is TGTGCCAGCAGCAAGGGGGCCAATCAGCCC.

This clone was picked up many times. The read halts 3 residues ahead of the CDR3 end, with the missing end drawn from the germline J gene. The V and J genes are TRBV10-1 and TRBJ2-7; the D is unclear. Germline V gene sequence: CDR1 WNHNN, CDR2 SYGVQD (reference sequence). The V gene lost 0 bases and the J gene lost 1 base, with 4 bases spanning the gap. This CDR3 spans 13 amino acids. CDR3 DNA (partial): TGCGCCAGCAGTGAGTCTCTGTCCTACGAG. Translated, it gives CASSESLSYE. The entire CDR3 protein reads CASSESLSYEQYF.

The covered CDR3 bases are TGTGCCAGCAGCTCCGTGGGACAGGGACAAGAGACG. Translated: CASSSVGQGQET. The full CDR3 reads CASSSVGQGQETQYF. The chain has TRBV7-9 and TRBJ2-3; 9 bases align to TRBD1. The read gets to within 3 residues of the CDR3 end, and the germline J gene fills in the rest. Germline loops: CDR1 SEHNR, CDR2 FQNEAQ (reference sequence). This CDR3 has 15 residues.

This clone was detected ten times or more. The read stops 3 residues short of the end of the CDR3; the missing end is completed from the germline J gene. The V and J genes are TRBV6-1 and TRBJ2-7; D perhaps matches TRBD1 (5 bases). The CDR3 has 13 amino acids. The V gene's germline CDR1 is MNHNS and CDR2 SASEGT. V was pared by 4 bases and J by 6 bases, with 13 bases between. CDR3 protein: CASSGRVDIEQYF. The DNA read from the CDR3 is TGTGCCAGCAGTGGCAGGGTGGACATCGAG.

In its sample, this clone was seen many times. The read ends 3 residues before the CDR3 terminus; that terminus is restored from the germline J gene. The chain employs TRBV7-3 and TRBJ1-5, with D possibly being TRBD1 (5 bases). CDR1 and CDR2 (germline): SGHTA, FQGTGA. The V gene lost 5 bases and the J gene lost 2 bases, with 7 bases spanning the gap. This CDR3 is built from 13 residues. The chain's CDR3 is CASSRGGNQPQHF. The sequenced part of the CDR3 DNA is TGTGCCAGCAGCCGGGGGGGCAATCAGCCC.

Ten or more counts support this clone. Read sequence stops 3 residues before the CDR3 end, and the germline J gene provides the missing end. The gene calls are TRBV7-2 and TRBJ2-7; 8 positions agree with TRBD1. With V trimmed by 3 bases and J by 2 bases, 3 bases remained unmatched. CDR1 is SGHTA and CDR2 is FQGNSA in the germline V gene. The CDR3 is 14 residues long. The CDR3 loop reads CASSFGQGTYEQYF. The covered CDR3 bases are TGTGCCAGCAGCTTCGGACAGGGCACCTACGAG.

Remarks on this clone: Coverage ceases 3 residues before the CDR3 finishes, and the germline J gene fills in the end. J is TRBJ1-1 and V is TRBV30; 7 nucleotides agree with TRBD1. Germline lookup yields CDR1 GTSNPN and CDR2 SVGIG (reference sequence). This CDR3 contains 11 residues. The junction had 6 bases not matched to a gene; V was cut back by 8 bases and J by 6 bases. CDR3 amino acids: CAGHRGPEAFF. CDR3 DNA, as far as it was read: TGTGCCGGCCACAGGGGACCTGAA.

This clone was detected many times. Given a much more abundant clone one base away, this may be a read error. The read terminates 3 residues ahead of where the CDR3 ends, so the germline J gene completes it. The chain links TRBV20-1 to TRBJ2-3, with D perhaps TRBD2 (7 bases). Germline V lookup: CDR1 DFQATT, CDR2 SNEGSKA (reference sequence). This CDR3 is built from 15 residues. CDR3 DNA (partial): TGCAGTGCTAGCCCGGACCTCACCGGGGGGCAGCCG. Its protein is CSASPDLTGGQP. The full CDR3 protein reads CSASPDLTGGQPQYF.

This clone was detected many times. The observed sequence ends 3 residues before the CDR3 terminus, with the missing tail filled in from the germline J gene. The chain is built from TRBV12-5 and TRBJ1-3; TRBD1 aligns across 7 bases. Germline trimming cut 10 bases from V and 0 bases from J; bases unmatched to any gene: 6. Germline CDR1 reads LGHNT; CDR2 reads FRNRAP. CDR3 length equals 14 residues. The CDR3 bases that were read are TGTGCTAAAGGACAGGCTAACTCTGGAAACACC. Amino acid sequence: CAKGQANSGNT. The CDR3 in its entirety is CAKGQANSGNTIYF. The whole variable domain, filled in from reference TRBV12-5 and TRBJ1-3, reads DARVTQTPRHKVTEMGQEVTMRCQPILGHNTVFWYRQTMMQGLELLAYFRNRAPLDDSGMPKDRFSAEMPDATLATLKIQPSEPRDSAVYFCAKGQANSGNTIYFGEGSWLTVV.

This clone was detected ten times or more. The missing CDR3 end, 3 residues past where the read stops, is filled in from the germline J gene. The V gene is TRBV7-8, the J gene TRBJ2-2, with D maybe TRBD2 (6 bases). Per the germline V gene, CDR1 is SGHVS and CDR2 is FQNEAQ. The CDR3 is 18 residues long. Trimming shortened V by 1 base and J by 1 base, and 16 bases separated the two germline ends. CDR3 sequence: CASSLVRDLAKNTGELFF. Incomplete CDR3 DNA: TGTGCCAGCAGCTTAGTTAGAGACCTAGCGAAGAACACCGGGGAG.

This clone came up many times. The read ends 3 residues early relative to the CDR3; the germline J gene fills the gap. J is TRBJ1-1 and V is TRBV7-9; D perhaps matches TRBD1 (6 bases). The CDR3 contains 15 residues. Germline values: CDR1 SEHNR, CDR2 FQNEAQ (reference sequence). V lost 3 bases to trimming and J lost 0 bases, with 11 bases between them. The DNA read from the CDR3 is TGTGCCAGCAGCTTCTCAGGGGTCATGAACACTGAA. Its protein product is CASSFSGVMNTE. From start to end, the CDR3 is CASSFSGVMNTEAFF.

As to this clone: Sequencing ends 3 residues short of the CDR3 end; the germline J gene provides the rest. V gene TRBV19 combines with J gene TRBJ1-6; the match to TRBD1 covers 8 bases. V lost 8 bases to trimming and J lost 3 bases; unmatched junction nucleotides: 3. Germline V gene sequence: CDR1 LNHDA, CDR2 SQIVND (reference sequence). The CDR3 spans 14 residues. The CDR3 bases that were read are TGTGCCAGTGGACAGGGCCTCTATAATTCACCC. It translates to CASGQGLYNSP. The full CDR3 sequence reads CASGQGLYNSPLHF.

In this sample, this clone turned up many times. The CDR3 is cut off 3 residues early in the read; its end comes from the germline J gene. V is TRBV29-1 and J is TRBJ2-7; the D gene is possibly TRBD2 (6 bases). Per germline, CDR1 SQVTM and CDR2 ANQGSEA. The CDR3 contains 12 residues. The CDR3 bases that were read are TGCAAGGGTCGGACTATCGCCTACGAG. This translates into CKGRTIAYE. The entire CDR3 protein is CKGRTIAYEQYF.

In its sample, this clone was seen a few times. The CDR3 end is not reached by the read, which stops 3 residues before it; the germline J gene fills it in. The chain is built from TRBV30 and TRBJ1-2; possibly TRBD1 for D (6 bases). This CDR3 has 13 residues. Germline V CDR1 and CDR2: GTSNPN, SVGIG (reference sequence). Incomplete CDR3 DNA: TGTGCCTGGAGTGTACGGGGGGCAGATACC. This gives the protein CAWSVRGADT. The complete CDR3 protein is CAWSVRGADTYTF.

The sample holds a few counts of this clone. The CDR3 goes on 3 residues after the read ends, and that part is filled in from the germline J gene. J is TRBJ2-7 and V is TRBV7-9, with D perhaps matching TRBD2 (6 bases). Between the trimmed V and J ends, which lost 8 bases and 2 bases, there was a span of 7 bases. CDR1 SEHNR and CDR2 FQNEAQ come from the germline V gene (reference sequence). This CDR3 comprises 11 residues. Incomplete CDR3 DNA: TGTGCCAGCGGGGGGACCTACGAG. Its translation: CASGGTYE. The full CDR3 is CASGGTYEQYF.

This clone was seen many times. The CDR3 end lies 3 residues beyond the end of the read and is filled in from the germline J gene. This sequence joins TRBV7-8 and TRBJ2-7; TRBD2 agrees at 9 bases. The V gene's germline CDR1 is SGHVS and CDR2 FQNEAQ. V lost 5 bases, J lost 0 bases, and 8 bases stayed unmatched. The CDR3 length is 16 residues. The CDR3 loop is CASSPPTSGTSYEQYF. The sequenced CDR3 bases are TGTGCCAGCAGCCCCCCGACTAGCGGAACCTCCTACGAG. Drawing the rest from reference TRBV7-8 and TRBJ2-7, the complete variable domain is GAGVSQSPRYKVAKRGQDVALRCDPISGHVSLFWYQQALGQGPEFLTYFQNEAQLDKSGLPSDRFFAERPEGSVSTLKIQRTQQEDSAVYLCASSPPTSGTSYEQYFGPGTRLTVT.

To note about this clone: The read comes to an end 3 residues before the CDR3 does, leaving the germline J gene to fill in the end. The gene calls are TRBV2 and TRBJ2-2, with 7 bases matching TRBD1. Looked up from germline, CDR1 is SNHLY and CDR2 is FYNNEI. The CDR3 is made up of 13 amino acids. This CDR3 is CASYFGQEGKLFF. The CDR3 DNA, read in part, is TGTGCCAGTTACTTCGGACAGGAAGGAAAG.

There are many counts of this clone. From the germline J gene comes the end of the CDR3, since the read stops 3 residues before it. The rearrangement uses TRBV28 and TRBJ1-1; a possible D gene is TRBD1 (5 bases). V was cut by 8 bases and J by 4 bases, with 8 bases left in between. The CDR3 loop spans 11 amino acids. The germline CDR1 and CDR2 sequences are MDHEN and SYDVKM. CDR3: CASSGVTEAFF. CDR3 DNA (partial): TGTGCCAGCTCGGGGGTCACTGAA.

This clone was picked up many times. The sequenced part of the CDR3 DNA is TGTGCCTGGACCCCCACAGACAGGTTTACCTACGAG. Protein product: CAWTPTDRFTYE. The full CDR3 protein is CAWTPTDRFTYEQYF. This chain uses TRBV30 with TRBJ2-7, with D perhaps TRBD1 (6 bases). Read data end 3 residues before the CDR3 end; the end is taken from the germline J gene. The germline V and J ends were trimmed by 4 bases and 2 bases, with 18 bases remaining between them. Germline V gene sequence: CDR1 GTSNPN, CDR2 SVGIG (reference sequence). This CDR3 has 15 residues. The entire variable domain, with the rest obtained from reference TRBV30 and TRBJ2-7, is as follows: SQTIHQWPATLVQPVGSPLSLECTVEGTSNPNLYWYRQAAGRGLQLLFYSVGIGQISSEVPQNLSASRPQDRQFILSSKKLLLSDSGFYLCAWTPTDRFTYEQYFGPGTRLTVT.

This clone was observed many times. The read finishes 3 residues shy of the CDR3 end, and the germline J gene is used to complete it. This sequence joins TRBV29-1 and TRBJ1-1; 7 bases are shared with TRBD1. The CDR3 spans 13 residues. Germline CDR1 reads SQVTM; CDR2 reads ANQGSEA. Germline trimming cut 4 bases from V and 2 bases from J; bases unmatched to any gene: 4. CDR3 sequence reads: CSVARDSNTEAFF. The sequenced CDR3 bases are TGCAGCGTTGCCCGGGACAGCAACACTGAA.

In its sample, this clone was seen many times. With the read ending 3 residues before the CDR3 end, the germline J gene is used to fill in that end. The chain has TRBV7-8 and TRBJ2-7; D gene unclear. The germline gives CDR1 SGHVS, CDR2 FQNEAQ. The V end was cut by 1 base, the J end by 0 bases, with 7 bases between. This CDR3 has 14 residues. CDR3 sequence reads: CASSLDSGSYEQYF. The DNA read from the CDR3 is TGTGCCAGCAGCTTAGACTCCGGCTCCTACGAG.